The present T cell receptor beta chain was sequenced within a study of monozygotic twins with inflammatory bowel disease. From the 5' RACE reads, TCRdb lists one entry per CDR3 protein and no DNA. This sample's table has fewer than 550,000 distinct CDR3 sequences. The CDR3 is made up of 17 amino acids. What was sequenced was blood. This sequence joins TRBV12-3 or TRBV12-4 and TRBJ2-7; the TRBD2 assignment by TCRdb is unverifiable without DNA. This receptor was obtained from a human donor with ulcerative colitis or Crohn's disease, or a healthy co-twin of an affected twin (not recorded which). This CDR3 reads CASSQDRTSGGAYEQYF.